The 17 T cell receptor beta chains below all came from one sample that was sequenced in a study of T cells in Graves' hyperthyroidism and ophthalmopathy. Amplified regions were TCR beta CDR3 sequences from RNA transcripts. Researchers ran a first-round RT-PCR on the TCR CDR3 using the HTBI primer set. TCRdb ran MiXCR on the multiplex PCR reads and lists one entry per CDR3 protein. The table lists 800,000 or so distinct CDR3 sequences, roughly 40% of them singletons. Sample: blood. Every receptor here comes from a man aged 18 to 30 with Graves' hyperthyroidism.

This clonotype was observed many times. The V and J genes are TRBV10-3 and TRBJ2-5; no reliable D call. V dropped 4 bases and J dropped 5 bases, with 14 bases sitting between them. Germline CDR1 reads ENHRY; CDR2 reads SYGVKD. The CDR3 is made up of 14 amino acids. DNA for the CDR3: TGTGCCATCAGTGGGAGCTCCAGTTTGGAGACCCAGTACTTC. This translates into CAISGSSSLETQYF.

The rearrangement uses TRBV29-1 and TRBJ2-6; 8 bases fit TRBD1. The germline CDR1 and CDR2 sequences are SQVTM and ANQGSEA. This CDR3 contains 17 residues. V gave up 1 base and J gave up 0 bases; unmatched junction bases: 5. The CDR3 spells CSVEVGTGTSGANVLTF. The CDR3 nucleotides read TGCAGCGTTGAAGTAGGGACAGGTACCTCTGGGGCCAACGTCCTGACTTTC.

In its sample, this clonotype was seen a few times. This rearrangement joins TRBV6-5 to TRBJ2-7, with 9 bases identical to TRBD1. Trimming removed 6 bases from V and 0 bases from J; junction bases left unmatched: 6. This CDR3 is 15 amino acids long. The germline gives CDR1 MNHEY, CDR2 SVGAGI. CDR3 coding DNA: TGTGCCAGCAGAACCGGGACAGGGAACTCCTACGAGCAGTACTTC. It encodes CASRTGTGNSYEQYF.

The table lists this clonotype with a few counts. The CDR3 bases are TGTGCCAGCAGCTTGTGGGGGGGGGAAGGAGAGACCCAGTACTTC. It translates to CASSLWGGEGETQYF. This chain links TRBV13 with TRBJ2-5; 7 bases match TRBD2. With V trimmed by 3 bases and J by 4 bases, 8 bases remained unmatched. The CDR3 runs to 15 residues. The germline V gene has CDR1 PRHDT and CDR2 FYEKMQ (reference sequence).

Ten or more counts support this clonotype. CDR3 nucleotides: TGCAGCGTTGAAGTGCCTGGGTCCGGGGGCTACACCTTC. Its protein is CSVEVPGSGGYTF. The chain combines TRBV29-1 with TRBJ1-2; D unclear. The germline V gene has CDR1 SQVTM and CDR2 ANQGSEA. The CDR3 consists of 13 residues. V lost 1 base to trimming and J lost 8 bases, with 14 bases between them.

The DNA for the CDR3 is TGCAGCTTGGAGGGCCTTTCCTACGAGCAGTACTTC. This gives the protein CSLEGLSYEQYF. The V call is TRBV29-1, the J call TRBJ2-7; TRBD2 is a possible D gene (6 bases). The CDR3 is made up of 12 amino acids. The V gene's germline CDR1 is SQVTM and CDR2 ANQGSEA. The ends were cut back, 8 bases at V and 1 base at J, with 12 bases in the middle.

V gene TRBV12-3 or TRBV12-4 combines with J gene TRBJ1-4, with unresolved D. The CDR3 sequence is 15 residues long. V gave up 2 bases and J gave up 0 bases, with 7 bases separating them. CDR3 sequence (DNA): TGTGCCAGCAGTTTACAGGCTCCAACTAATGAAAAACTGTTTTTT. Translation: CASSLQAPTNEKLFF.

This clonotype was seen many times. The chain recombines TRBV10-3 with TRBJ2-7; 7 nucleotides line up with TRBD1. The J segment lost 5 bases and the V segment lost 6 bases, leaving 7 bases of the junction unmatched. In germline, CDR1 is ENHRY, CDR2 SYGVKD. This CDR3 contains 13 residues. CDR3 in amino acids: CAIRTTGAHEQYF. CDR3 bases: TGTGCCATCAGAACTACAGGGGCGCACGAGCAGTACTTC.

This clonotype has at least ten counts. This chain links TRBV6-6 with TRBJ1-2; the match to TRBD1 covers 9 bases. The CDR3 consists of 15 residues. The germline V gene has CDR1 MNHNY and CDR2 SVGAGI (reference sequence). The junction had 10 bases not matched to a gene; V was cut back by 6 bases and J by 5 bases. Here the CDR3 reads CASSAPGQGGYGYTF. CDR3 nucleotides: TGTGCCAGCAGCGCGCCGGGACAGGGAGGGTATGGCTACACCTTC.

This clonotype was found a few times. J is TRBJ1-5 and V is TRBV12-3 or TRBV12-4; tentative D call: TRBD1 (5 bases). V was shortened by 6 bases and J by 2 bases, with 14 bases between the two germline ends. CDR3 length: 15 amino acids. The CDR3 loop reads CASSPRGDGNQPQHF. CDR3 nucleotide sequence: TGTGCCAGCAGCCCCCGAGGGGATGGCAATCAGCCCCAGCATTTT.

The DNA for the CDR3 is TGTGCCAGCAGTTACTCTTCCCGGGGGGGGGGCACTGAAGCTTTCTTT. This codes for CASSYSSRGGGTEAFF. V and J are TRBV6-5 and TRBJ1-1; tentative D call: TRBD1 (5 bases). Germline CDR1 reads MNHEY; CDR2 reads SVGAGI. The CDR3 is made up of 16 amino acids. The V gene lost 0 bases and the J gene lost 4 bases, with 15 bases spanning the gap.

This clonotype was detected ten times or more. The V gene is TRBV7-9, the J gene TRBJ2-7; a weak D match, TRBD2 (6 bases). This CDR3 is built from 14 residues. Trimming removed 3 bases from V and 0 bases from J, with 9 bases in between. Germline V lookup: CDR1 SEHNR, CDR2 FQNEAQ (reference sequence). CDR3 in amino acids: CASSFAGRSYEQYF. The CDR3 region has the DNA TGTGCCAGCAGCTTTGCGGGACGCTCCTACGAGCAGTACTTC.

The chain recombines TRBV29-1 with TRBJ1-1; tentatively, D is TRBD1 (5 bases). V lost 8 bases to trimming and J lost 6 bases, with 10 bases between them. This CDR3 is 10 amino acids long. CDR1 is SQVTM, CDR2 ANQGSEA, per germline. The DNA for the CDR3 is TGCAGCCAAGAAGGGGCTGAAGCTTTCTTT. Its translation is CSQEGAEAFF.

The chain links TRBV2 to TRBJ1-6, with 8 bases fitting TRBD1. Germline V lookup: CDR1 SNHLY, CDR2 FYNNEI. The V gene end was trimmed by 4 bases and the J gene end by 8 bases; junction bases not matched to a gene: 1. The CDR3 covers 13 residues. The CDR3 coding sequence is TGTGCCAGCAGTGGGACAGGGTATTCACCCCTCCACTTT. This codes for CASSGTGYSPLHF.

Many counts were recorded for this clonotype. V usage is TRBV20-1 and J usage is TRBJ2-5; TRBD2 aligns across 14 bases. From germline, CDR1 is DFQATT and CDR2 SNEGSKA (reference sequence). This CDR3 comprises 14 residues. With 5 bases clipped from V and 5 bases from J, the junction kept 4 bases outside the gene matches. CDR3 residues: CSAGGLAGVETQYF. In DNA form, the CDR3 reads TGCAGTGCTGGGGGACTAGCGGGAGTGGAGACCCAGTACTTC.

This clonotype has a count of ten or more. The rearrangement links TRBV2 to TRBJ2-7; D not resolved. This CDR3 has 10 amino acids. Germline V gene data show CDR1 as SNHLY and CDR2 as FYNNEI. Trimming removed 7 bases from V and 5 bases from J, with 6 bases in between. CDR3: CASTSNEQYF. CDR3 coding DNA: TGTGCCAGCACGTCTAACGAGCAGTACTTC. The whole variable domain, remainder taken from reference TRBV2 and TRBJ2-7, is EPEVTQTPSHQVTQMGQEVILRCVPISNHLYFYWYRQILGQKVEFLVSFYNNEISEKSEIFDDQFSVERPDGSNFTLKIRSTKLEDSAMYFCASTSNEQYFGPGTRLTVT.

Remarks on this clonotype: This could be a read error, since a much larger clone is one nucleotide away. The chain links TRBV7-2 to TRBJ2-5; no firm D call. CDR3 length: 13 amino acids. In germline, CDR1 is SGHTA, CDR2 FQGNSA. As DNA, the CDR3 is TGTGCCAGCAGCTTAGAGCTGCAAGAGACCCAGTGCTTC. Its translation: CASSLELQETQCF. The whole variable domain, remainder taken from reference TRBV7-2 and TRBJ2-5, is GAGVSQSPSNKVTEKGKDVELRCDPISGHTALYWYRQSLGQGLEFLIYFQGNSAPDKSGLPSDRFSAERTGGSVSTLTIQRTQQEDSAVYLCASSLELQETQCFGPGTRLLVL.